Below are 13 T cell receptor beta chains sequenced from a single sample in a study of blood T cell repertoires in COVID-19. The assay was immunoSEQ multiplex PCR, and TCRdb's table has in-frame clones only and misses some. The sample consists of about 180,000 clones, almost 80% of them appearing once. The sample was peripheral blood. The receptors stem from a woman in her sixties or seventies with acute or convalescent COVID-19.

V is TRBV15 and J is TRBJ1-2; no definite D call. Trimming took 0 bases from V and 4 from J, leaving 12 bases between them. Germline V gene lookup returns CDR1 LNHNV and CDR2 YYDKDF (reference sequence). This CDR3 spans 15 amino acids. This chain's CDR3 is CATSRDFAGFYGYTF. CDR3 sequence (DNA): TGTGCCACCAGCAGAGATTTTGCCGGTTTCTATGGCTACACCTTC.

The chain carries TRBV19 and TRBJ1-2, with D possibly being TRBD1 (5 bases). V was shortened by 8 bases and J by 2 bases, with 21 bases between the two germline ends. The germline CDR1 and CDR2 sequences are LNHDA and SQIVND (reference sequence). The CDR3 spans 16 residues. The DNA for the CDR3 is TGTGCCAGTGGTCAGGGCCGTGGGGCTTACAACTATGGCTACACCTTC. Its translation is CASGQGRGAYNYGYTF.

A few counts support this clone. The genes are TRBV7-8 and TRBJ1-4, with D perhaps matching TRBD1 (6 bases). CDR1 and CDR2 (germline): SGHVS, FQNEAQ. Trimming removed 3 bases from V and 7 bases from J, with 15 bases in between. The CDR3 length is 15 residues. Written as DNA, the CDR3 is TGTGCCAGCAGCTTTCAGGGGCGAGGGGGTGAAAAACTGTTTTTT. As protein: CASSFQGRGGEKLFF.

This rearrangement joins TRBV19 to TRBJ2-3; 9 bases fit TRBD2. Germline V gene sequence: CDR1 LNHDA, CDR2 SQIVND (reference sequence). V was pared by 3 bases and J by 4 bases, with 5 bases of the junction left unmatched. CDR3 length equals 15 residues. CDR3 sequence (DNA): TGTGCCAGTAGTATGGGAGCGGGAGGATCAGATACGCAGTATTTT. The encoded protein is CASSMGAGGSDTQYF.

The chain has TRBV7-8 and TRBJ2-2; tentatively, D is TRBD2 (6 bases). Germline V gives CDR1 SGHVS, CDR2 FQNEAQ. The CDR3 contains 15 residues. Trimming removed 3 bases from V and 2 bases from J, with 10 bases in between. CDR3 loop: CASSFGEANTGELFF. DNA for the CDR3: TGTGCCAGCAGCTTTGGGGAGGCCAACACCGGGGAGCTGTTTTTT.

The chain employs TRBV19 and TRBJ2-7; D gene ambiguous. Between the trimmed V and J ends, which lost 4 bases and 2 bases, there was a span of 12 bases. The germline gives CDR1 LNHDA, CDR2 SQIVND (reference sequence). The CDR3 totals 14 residues. The CDR3 protein is CASSNSQNPYEQYF. The CDR3 nucleotides read TGTGCCAGTAGTAACAGTCAGAACCCCTACGAGCAGTACTTC.

The chain links TRBV5-4 to TRBJ1-3; 9 nucleotides line up with TRBD1. This CDR3 contains 15 residues. In germline, CDR1 is SGHNT, CDR2 YYREEE (reference sequence). Trimming cost V 4 bases and J 3 bases; bases outside gene matches: 5. The CDR3 nucleotides read TGTGCCAGCAGCCTGGACAGGGGTGGTGGAAACACCATATATTTT. Protein sequence: CASSLDRGGGNTIYF.

This clone was counted once. The chain joins TRBV19 to TRBJ2-7; D might be TRBD1 (6 bases). V was pared by 3 bases and J by 0 bases, with 9 bases between. Germline V CDR1 and CDR2: LNHDA, SQIVND (reference sequence). CDR3 length: 14 residues. The CDR3 nucleotides are TGTGCCAGTAGTATCCGGGACATCTCCTACGAGCAGTACTTC. Translated: CASSIRDISYEQYF.

The chain has TRBV6-5 and TRBJ2-1; 9 bases match TRBD2. Per germline, CDR1 MNHEY and CDR2 SVGAGI. This CDR3 is 15 amino acids long. J lost 7 bases, V lost 5 bases, and 9 bases had no gene match. The CDR3 spells CASSNRLAGTNEQFF. The CDR3 nucleotides are TGTGCCAGCAGTAATCGCCTAGCGGGAACGAATGAGCAGTTCTTC.

V and J are TRBV4-1 and TRBJ2-1; 9 bases are a match to TRBD1. There are 15 residues in the CDR3. With V trimmed by 6 bases and J by 5 bases, 8 bases remained unmatched. Per germline, CDR1 MGHRA and CDR2 YSYEKL. Written as DNA, the CDR3 is TGCGCCAGCAGGACCCGACGGACAGGGGACAATGAGCAGTTCTTC. Its translation is CASRTRRTGDNEQFF.

The chain couples TRBV5-5 to TRBJ2-3; TRBD1 aligns across 8 bases. With 4 bases clipped from V and 0 bases from J, the junction kept 7 bases outside the gene matches. This CDR3 spans 16 amino acids. Germline values: CDR1 SGHKS, CDR2 YYEKEE (reference sequence). This CDR3 reads CASSLGTGASTDTQYF. The CDR3 nucleotides are TGTGCCAGCAGCCTAGGGACAGGAGCTAGCACAGATACGCAGTATTTT.

The rearrangement uses TRBV2 and TRBJ1-1; tentative D call: TRBD1 (5 bases). V lost 7 bases to trimming and J lost 4 bases, with 22 bases between them. The length of the CDR3 is 16 residues. The germline V gene has CDR1 SNHLY and CDR2 FYNNEI. The CDR3 nucleotides read TGTGCCAGCACTGGACAAGAAATTTACCTACGCACTGAAGCTTTCTTT. Protein sequence: CASTGQEIYLRTEAFF.

The chain has TRBV5-4 and TRBJ2-1; 10 bases match TRBD2. The J segment lost 8 bases and the V segment lost 2 bases, leaving 13 bases of the junction unmatched. The CDR3 extends over 17 amino acids. The germline V gene has CDR1 SGHNT and CDR2 YYREEE (reference sequence). CDR3 in amino acids: CASSFLAGETPSHEQFF. CDR3 bases: TGTGCCAGCAGCTTCCTAGCGGGAGAAACCCCGTCCCATGAGCAGTTCTTC.